The T cell receptor (beta chain) under discussion was sequenced for a study of cytomegalovirus exposure and HLA in healthy donors. Looking at the study overall: Among around 170 million T cells, an earlier analysis found about 100 million unique TCR beta sequences. Overall study findings and caveats: Approximately 160 TCR beta chains were listed as cytomegalovirus-associated.

This PCR relied on a set of 60 Vbeta primers and 13 Jbeta primers. Measured with immunoSEQ multiplex PCR; TCRdb has only the in-frame clones, and not every one. This table has 120,000 or so clones, 79% appearing once. Of note for this clone: The antigen remains undetermined.

The origin of this receptor is a man aged 18 to 29 in good health and CMV-seronegative. The material sequenced was PBMCs.

CDR3 sequence (DNA): TGTGCCAGCAGCTTACAGGGCAGGACAGATACGCAGTATTTT. This translates into CASSLQGRTDTQYF. The chain joins TRBV5-6 to TRBJ2-3, with a tentative D call TRBD1 (6 bases). The CDR3 covers 14 residues. Germline CDR1 and CDR2: SGHDT and YYEEEE. Trimming took 2 bases from V and 3 from J, leaving 10 bases between them.